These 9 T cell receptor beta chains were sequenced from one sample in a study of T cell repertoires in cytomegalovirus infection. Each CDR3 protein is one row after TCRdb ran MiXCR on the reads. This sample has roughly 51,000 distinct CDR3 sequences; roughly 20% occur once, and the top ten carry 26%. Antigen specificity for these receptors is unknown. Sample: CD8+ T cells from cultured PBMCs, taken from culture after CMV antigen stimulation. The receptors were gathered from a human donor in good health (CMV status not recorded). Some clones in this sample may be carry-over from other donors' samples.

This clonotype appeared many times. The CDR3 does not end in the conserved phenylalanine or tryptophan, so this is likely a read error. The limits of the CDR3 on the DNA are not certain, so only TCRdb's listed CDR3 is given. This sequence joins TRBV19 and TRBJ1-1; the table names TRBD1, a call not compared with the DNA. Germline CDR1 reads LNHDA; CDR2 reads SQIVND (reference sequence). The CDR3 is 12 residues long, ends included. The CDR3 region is CASSSTGPGRGT.

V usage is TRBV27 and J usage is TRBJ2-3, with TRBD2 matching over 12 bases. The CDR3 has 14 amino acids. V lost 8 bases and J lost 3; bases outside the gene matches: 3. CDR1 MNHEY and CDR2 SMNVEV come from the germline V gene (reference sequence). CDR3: CASVGLAGTDTQYF. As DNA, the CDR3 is TGTGCCAGCGTCGGACTAGCGGGAACAGATACGCAGTATTTT.

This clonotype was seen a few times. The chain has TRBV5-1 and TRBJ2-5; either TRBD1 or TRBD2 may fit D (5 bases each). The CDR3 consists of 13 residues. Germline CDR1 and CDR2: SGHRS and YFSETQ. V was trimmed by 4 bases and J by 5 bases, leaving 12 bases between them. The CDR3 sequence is CASSRWGIETQYF. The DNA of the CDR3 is TGCGCCAGCAGCCGCTGGGGGATCGAGACCCAGTACTTC.

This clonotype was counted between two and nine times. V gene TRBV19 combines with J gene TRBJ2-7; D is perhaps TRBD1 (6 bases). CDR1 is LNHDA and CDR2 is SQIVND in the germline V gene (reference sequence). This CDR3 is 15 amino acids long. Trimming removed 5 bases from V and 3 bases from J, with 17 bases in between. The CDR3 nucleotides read TGTGCCAGTAGTTCCGCCCCCGGGACAAACTACGAGCAGTACTTC. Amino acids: CASSSAPGTNYEQYF.

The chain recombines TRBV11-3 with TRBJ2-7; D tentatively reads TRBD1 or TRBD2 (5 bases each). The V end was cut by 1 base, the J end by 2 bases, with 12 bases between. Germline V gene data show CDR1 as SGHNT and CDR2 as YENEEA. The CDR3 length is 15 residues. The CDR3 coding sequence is TGTGCCAGCAGCTTAGCGGGGACGGGGACCTACGAGCAGTACTTC. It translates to CASSLAGTGTYEQYF.

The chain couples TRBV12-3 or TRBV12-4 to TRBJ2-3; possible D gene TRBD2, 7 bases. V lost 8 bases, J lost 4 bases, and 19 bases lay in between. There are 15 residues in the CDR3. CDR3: CASFRGGGTPDTQYF. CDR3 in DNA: TGTGCCAGCTTTAGGGGGGGGGGGACCCCAGATACGCAGTATTTT.

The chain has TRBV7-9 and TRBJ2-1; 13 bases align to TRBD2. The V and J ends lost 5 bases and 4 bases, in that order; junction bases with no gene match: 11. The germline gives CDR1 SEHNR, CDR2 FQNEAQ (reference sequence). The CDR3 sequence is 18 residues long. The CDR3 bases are TGTGCCAGCAGCCCACCGGGACTAGCGGGGTCGAAATACAATGAGCAGTTCTTC. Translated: CASSPPGLAGSKYNEQFF.

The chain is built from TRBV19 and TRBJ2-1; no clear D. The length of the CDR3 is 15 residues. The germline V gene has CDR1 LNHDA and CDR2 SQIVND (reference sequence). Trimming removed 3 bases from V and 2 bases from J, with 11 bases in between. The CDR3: CASSIGRSPYNEQFF. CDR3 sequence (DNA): TGTGCCAGTAGTATCGGACGTTCCCCCTACAATGAGCAGTTCTTC.

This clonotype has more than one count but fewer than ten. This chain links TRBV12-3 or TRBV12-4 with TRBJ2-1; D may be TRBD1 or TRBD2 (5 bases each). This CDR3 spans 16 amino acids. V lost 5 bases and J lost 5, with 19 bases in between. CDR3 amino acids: CASSSPRLWGHNEQFF. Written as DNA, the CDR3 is TGTGCCAGCAGTAGCCCCAGACTCTGGGGACACAATGAGCAGTTCTTC.